Sequencing of this T cell receptor (beta chain) was carried out in a study of early T cells in non-severe SARS-CoV-2 infection. The overall study: Chains from this unsorted whole-blood bulk RNA could not be paired.

Individual cDNA molecules carried attached unique molecular identifiers. From the 5' RACE reads, TCRdb called clonotypes with MiXCR, one entry per CDR3 protein. Of roughly 45,000 distinct CDR3 sequences in the sample, 12% are singletons; the top ten hold 9.1%. Findings of the study overall: Private and CD4 specificities were missed by VDJdb matching, which favored anti-spike CD8 responses.

Points on this clonotype: Its antigen remains unidentified. A much larger clonotype is one base distant, so this may be a read error.

The CDR3 is 17 residues long. Germline V gene sequence: CDR1 LGHNA, CDR2 YSLEER. V is TRBV4-3 and J is TRBJ2-3, with 7 bases lining up with TRBD1. The sequenced material came from whole blood. This TCR was recovered from an adult who was a healthcare worker with PCR-confirmed SARS-CoV-2 infection or an uninfected control (not recorded which). For the CDR3, the DNA is TGCGCCAGCAGCCAAGCGGGGACAGACCAGAGCAGAGATACGCAGTATTTT. Protein: CASSQAGTDQSRDTQYF.